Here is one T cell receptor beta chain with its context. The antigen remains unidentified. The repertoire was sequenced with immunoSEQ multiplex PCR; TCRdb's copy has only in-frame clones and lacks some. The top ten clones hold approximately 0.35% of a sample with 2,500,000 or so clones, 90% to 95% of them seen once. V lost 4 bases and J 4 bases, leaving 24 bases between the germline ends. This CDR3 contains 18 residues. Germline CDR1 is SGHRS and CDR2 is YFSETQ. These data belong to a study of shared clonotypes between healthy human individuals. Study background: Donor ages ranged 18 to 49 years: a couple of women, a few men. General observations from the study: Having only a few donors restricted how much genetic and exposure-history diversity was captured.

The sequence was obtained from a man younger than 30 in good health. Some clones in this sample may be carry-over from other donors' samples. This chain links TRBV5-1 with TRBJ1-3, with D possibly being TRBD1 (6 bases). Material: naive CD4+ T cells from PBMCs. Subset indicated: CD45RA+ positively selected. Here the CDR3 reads CASSPEGRPGGKGNTIYF. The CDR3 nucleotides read TGCGCCAGCAGCCCTGAAGGTCGTCCGGGGGGCAAGGGAAACACCATATATTTT.